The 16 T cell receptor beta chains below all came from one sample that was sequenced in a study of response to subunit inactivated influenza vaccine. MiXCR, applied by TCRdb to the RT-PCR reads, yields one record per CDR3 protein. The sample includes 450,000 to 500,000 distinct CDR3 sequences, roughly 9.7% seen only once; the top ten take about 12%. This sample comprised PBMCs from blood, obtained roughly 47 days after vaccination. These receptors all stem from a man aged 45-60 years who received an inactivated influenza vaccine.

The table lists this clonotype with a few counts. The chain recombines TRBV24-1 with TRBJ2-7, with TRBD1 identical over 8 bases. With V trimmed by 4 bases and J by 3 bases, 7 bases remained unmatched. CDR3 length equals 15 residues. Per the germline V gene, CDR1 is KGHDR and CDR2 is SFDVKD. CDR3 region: CATSDRGQGFYEQYF. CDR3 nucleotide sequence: TGTGCCACCAGTGACCGAGGACAGGGATTCTACGAGCAGTACTTC.

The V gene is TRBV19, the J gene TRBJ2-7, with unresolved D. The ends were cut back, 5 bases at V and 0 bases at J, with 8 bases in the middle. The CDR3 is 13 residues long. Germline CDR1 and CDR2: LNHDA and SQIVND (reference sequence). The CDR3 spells CASSPRVSYEQYF. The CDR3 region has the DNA TGTGCCAGTAGTCCTAGGGTCTCCTACGAGCAGTACTTC. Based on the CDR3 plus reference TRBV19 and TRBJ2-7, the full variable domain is DGGITQSPKYLFRKEGQNVTLSCEQNLNHDAMYWYRQDPGQGLRLIYYSQIVNDFQKGDIAEGYSVSREKKESFPLTVTSAQKNPTAFYLCASSPRVSYEQYFGPGTRLTVT.

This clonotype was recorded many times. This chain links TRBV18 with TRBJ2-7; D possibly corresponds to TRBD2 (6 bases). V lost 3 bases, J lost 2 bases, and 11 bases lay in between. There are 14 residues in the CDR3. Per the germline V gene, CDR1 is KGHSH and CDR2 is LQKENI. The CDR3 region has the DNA TGTGCCAGCTCACCGAATAGCGGAACCTACGAGCAGTACTTC. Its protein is CASSPNSGTYEQYF.

The CDR3 nucleotides read TGTGCCAGCAGCCCGCCCGGAGGGCGTAACAATGAGCAGTTCTTC. It translates to CASSPPGGRNNEQFF. V and J are TRBV28 and TRBJ2-1; possibly TRBD2 for D (6 bases). The V end was cut by 6 bases, the J end by 5 bases, with 17 bases between. Germline loops: CDR1 MDHEN, CDR2 SYDVKM. The CDR3 totals 15 residues.

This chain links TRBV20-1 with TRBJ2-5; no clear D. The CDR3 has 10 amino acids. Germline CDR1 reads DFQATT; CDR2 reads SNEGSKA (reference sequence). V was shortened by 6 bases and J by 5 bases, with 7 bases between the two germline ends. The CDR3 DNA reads TGCAGTGCGGTCGGGGAGACCCAGTACTTC. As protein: CSAVGETQYF.

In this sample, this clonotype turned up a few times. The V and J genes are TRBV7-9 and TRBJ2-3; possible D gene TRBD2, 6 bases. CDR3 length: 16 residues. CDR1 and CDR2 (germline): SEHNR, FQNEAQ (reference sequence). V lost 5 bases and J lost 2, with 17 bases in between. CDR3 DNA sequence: TGTGCCAGCAGCCTCTGGCGGGGCGCACCCACAGATACGCAGTATTTT. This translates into CASSLWRGAPTDTQYF.

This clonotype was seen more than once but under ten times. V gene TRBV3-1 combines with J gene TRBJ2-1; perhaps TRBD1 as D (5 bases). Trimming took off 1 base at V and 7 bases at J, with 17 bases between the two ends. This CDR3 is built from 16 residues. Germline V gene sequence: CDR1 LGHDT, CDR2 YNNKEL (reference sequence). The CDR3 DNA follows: TGTGCCAGCAGCCAAGTGGGAAGGGGTCCTGGTAATGAGCAGTTCTTC. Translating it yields CASSQVGRGPGNEQFF.

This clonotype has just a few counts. The CDR3 is CASGQTSDNSPLHF. The DNA of the CDR3 is TGTGCCAGCGGGCAGACCAGCGATAATTCACCCCTCCACTTT. The chain carries TRBV7-9 and TRBJ1-6, with D hard to call. Per germline, CDR1 SEHNR and CDR2 FQNEAQ (reference sequence). CDR3 length equals 14 residues. Between the trimmed V and J ends, which lost 8 bases and 5 bases, there was a span of 13 bases.

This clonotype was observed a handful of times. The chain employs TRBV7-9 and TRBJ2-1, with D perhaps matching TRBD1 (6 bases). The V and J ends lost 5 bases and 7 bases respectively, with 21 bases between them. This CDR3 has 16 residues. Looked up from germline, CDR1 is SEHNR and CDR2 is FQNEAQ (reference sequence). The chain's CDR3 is CASSPPAGETGNEQFF. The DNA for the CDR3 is TGTGCCAGCAGCCCCCCCGCAGGGGAAACTGGGAATGAGCAGTTCTTC. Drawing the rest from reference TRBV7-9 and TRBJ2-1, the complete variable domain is DTGVSQNPRHKITKRGQNVTFRCDPISEHNRLYWYRQTLGQGPEFLTYFQNEAQLEKSRLLSDRFSAERPKGSFSTLEIQRTEQGDSAMYLCASSPPAGETGNEQFFGPGTRLTVL.

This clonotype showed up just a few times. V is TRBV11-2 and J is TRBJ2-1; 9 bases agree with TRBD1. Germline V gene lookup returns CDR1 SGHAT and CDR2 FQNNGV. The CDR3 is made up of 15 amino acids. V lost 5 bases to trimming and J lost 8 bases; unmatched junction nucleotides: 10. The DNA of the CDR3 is TGTGCCAGCAGCCCCCGGGACAGGGTAGCGCATGAGCAGTTCTTC. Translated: CASSPRDRVAHEQFF.

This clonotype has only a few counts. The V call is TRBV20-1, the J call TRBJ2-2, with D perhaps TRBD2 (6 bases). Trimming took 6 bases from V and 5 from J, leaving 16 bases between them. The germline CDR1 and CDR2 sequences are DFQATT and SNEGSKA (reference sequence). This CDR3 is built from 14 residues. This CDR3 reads CSATDGAGTGELFF. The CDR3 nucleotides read TGCAGTGCCACGGACGGTGCGGGGACCGGGGAGCTGTTTTTT.

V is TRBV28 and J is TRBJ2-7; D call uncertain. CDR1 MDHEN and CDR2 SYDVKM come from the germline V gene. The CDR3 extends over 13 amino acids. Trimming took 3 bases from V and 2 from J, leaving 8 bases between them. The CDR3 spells CASSFNSPYEQYF. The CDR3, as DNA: TGTGCCAGCAGTTTCAACAGCCCCTACGAGCAGTACTTC.

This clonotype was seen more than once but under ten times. The CDR3 sequence is CASSPTPLSYEQYF. The DNA for the CDR3 is TGCGCCAGCAGCCCCACTCCATTGTCCTACGAGCAGTACTTC. V usage is TRBV4-1 and J usage is TRBJ2-7; D call uncertain. V gave up 4 bases and J gave up 1 base, with 11 bases separating them. The CDR3 covers 14 residues. The germline V gene has CDR1 MGHRA and CDR2 YSYEKL.

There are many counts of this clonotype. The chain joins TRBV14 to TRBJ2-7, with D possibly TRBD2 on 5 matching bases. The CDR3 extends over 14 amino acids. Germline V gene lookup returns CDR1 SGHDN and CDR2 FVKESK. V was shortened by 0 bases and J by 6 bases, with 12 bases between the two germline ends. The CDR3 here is CASSQDTRGSEQYF. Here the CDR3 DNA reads TGTGCCAGCAGCCAAGATACCCGGGGATCCGAGCAGTACTTC.

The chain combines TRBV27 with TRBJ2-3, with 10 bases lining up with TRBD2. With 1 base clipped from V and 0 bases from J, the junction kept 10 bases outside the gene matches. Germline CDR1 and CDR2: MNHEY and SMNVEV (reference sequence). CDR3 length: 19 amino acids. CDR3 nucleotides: TGTGCCAGCAGTTTATTTCCTAGCGGGAGAGTCTACAGCACAGATACGCAGTATTTT. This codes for CASSLFPSGRVYSTDTQYF.

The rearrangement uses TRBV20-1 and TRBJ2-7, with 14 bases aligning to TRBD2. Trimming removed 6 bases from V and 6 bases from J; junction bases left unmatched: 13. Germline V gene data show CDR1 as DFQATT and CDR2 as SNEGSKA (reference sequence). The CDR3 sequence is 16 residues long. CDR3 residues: CSATPMGLAGDSEQYF. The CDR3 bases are TGCAGTGCCACCCCAATGGGACTAGCGGGAGATTCCGAGCAGTACTTC.